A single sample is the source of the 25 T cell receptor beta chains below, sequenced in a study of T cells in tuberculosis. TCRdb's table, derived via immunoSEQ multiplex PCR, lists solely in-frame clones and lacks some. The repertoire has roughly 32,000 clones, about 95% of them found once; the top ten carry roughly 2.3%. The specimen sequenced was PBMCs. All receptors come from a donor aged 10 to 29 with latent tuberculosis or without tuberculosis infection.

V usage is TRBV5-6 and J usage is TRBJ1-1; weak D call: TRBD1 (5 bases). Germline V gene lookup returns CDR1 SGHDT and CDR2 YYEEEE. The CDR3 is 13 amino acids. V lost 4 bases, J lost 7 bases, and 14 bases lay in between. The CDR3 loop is CASSAGGYGEAFF. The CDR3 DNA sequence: TGTGCCAGCAGCGCGGGGGGGTATGGTGAAGCTTTCTTT.

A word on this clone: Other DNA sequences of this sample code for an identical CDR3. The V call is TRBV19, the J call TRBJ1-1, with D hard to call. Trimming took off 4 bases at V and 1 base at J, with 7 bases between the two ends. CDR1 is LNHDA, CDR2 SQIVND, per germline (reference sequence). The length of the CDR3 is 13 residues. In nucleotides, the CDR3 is TGTGCCAGTAGTACGGGAGGGAACACTGAAGCTTTCTTT. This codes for CASSTGGNTEAFF.

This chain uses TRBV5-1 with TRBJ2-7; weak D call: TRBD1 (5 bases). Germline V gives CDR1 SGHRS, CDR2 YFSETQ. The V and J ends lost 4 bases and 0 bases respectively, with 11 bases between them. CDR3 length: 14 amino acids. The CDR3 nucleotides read TGCGCCAGCAGCGACATCAGGGTCTCCTACGAGCAGTACTTC. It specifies CASSDIRVSYEQYF. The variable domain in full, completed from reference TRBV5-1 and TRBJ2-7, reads KAGVTQTPRYLIKTRGQQVTLSCSPISGHRSVSWYQQTPGQGLQFLFEYFSETQRNKGNFPGRFSGRQFSNSRSEMNVSTLELGDSALYLCASSDIRVSYEQYFGPGTRLTVT.

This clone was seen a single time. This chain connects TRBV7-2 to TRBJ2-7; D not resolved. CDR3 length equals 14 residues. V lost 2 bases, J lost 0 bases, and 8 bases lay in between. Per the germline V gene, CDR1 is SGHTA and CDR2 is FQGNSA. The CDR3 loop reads CASSLSHSSYEQYF. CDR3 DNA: TGTGCCAGCAGCTTATCCCATTCCTCCTACGAGCAGTACTTC.

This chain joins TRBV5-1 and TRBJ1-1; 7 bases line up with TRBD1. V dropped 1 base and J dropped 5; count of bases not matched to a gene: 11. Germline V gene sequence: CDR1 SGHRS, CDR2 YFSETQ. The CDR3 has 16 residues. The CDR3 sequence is CASSLLRGRTGTEAFF. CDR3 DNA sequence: TGCGCCAGCAGCTTGCTTCGGGGGAGGACAGGAACTGAAGCTTTCTTT.

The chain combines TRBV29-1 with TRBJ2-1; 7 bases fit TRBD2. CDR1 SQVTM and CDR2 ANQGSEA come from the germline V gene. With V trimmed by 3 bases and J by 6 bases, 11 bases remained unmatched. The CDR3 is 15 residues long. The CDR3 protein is CSVDLTPSGSNEQFF. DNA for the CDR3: TGCAGCGTTGACCTCACCCCTAGCGGATCCAATGAGCAGTTCTTC.

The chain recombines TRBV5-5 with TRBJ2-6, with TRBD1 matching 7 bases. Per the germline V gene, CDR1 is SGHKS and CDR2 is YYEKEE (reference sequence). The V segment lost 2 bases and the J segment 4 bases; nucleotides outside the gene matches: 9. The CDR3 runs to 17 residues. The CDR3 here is CASSLGGGSGGANVLTF. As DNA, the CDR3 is TGTGCCAGCAGCTTAGGGGGCGGATCTGGAGGGGCCAACGTCCTGACTTTC. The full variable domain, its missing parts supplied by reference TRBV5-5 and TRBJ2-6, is DAGVTQSPTHLIKTRGQQVTLRCSPISGHKSVSWYQQVLGQGPQFIFQYYEKEERGRGNFPDRFSARQFPNYSSELNVNALLLGDSALYLCASSLGGGSGGANVLTFGAGSRLTVL.

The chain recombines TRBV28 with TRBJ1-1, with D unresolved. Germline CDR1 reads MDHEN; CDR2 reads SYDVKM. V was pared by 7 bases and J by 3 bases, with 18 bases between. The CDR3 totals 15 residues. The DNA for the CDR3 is TGTGCCAGCATCACGGGAGCTTCTGGGCACACTGAAGCTTTCTTT. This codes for CASITGASGHTEAFF.

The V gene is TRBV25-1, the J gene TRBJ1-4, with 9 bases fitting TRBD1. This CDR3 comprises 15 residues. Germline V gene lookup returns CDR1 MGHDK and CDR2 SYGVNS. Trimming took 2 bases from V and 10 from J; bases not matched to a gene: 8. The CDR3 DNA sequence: TGTGCCAGCAGTGAAGGGGACAGGGTCCGCGGAAAACTGTTTTTT. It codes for CASSEGDRVRGKLFF.

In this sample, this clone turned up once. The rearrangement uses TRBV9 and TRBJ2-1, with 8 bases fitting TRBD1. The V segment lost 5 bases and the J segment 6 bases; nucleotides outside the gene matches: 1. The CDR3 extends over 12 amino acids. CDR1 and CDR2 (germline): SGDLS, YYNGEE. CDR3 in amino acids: CASSGQGNEQFF. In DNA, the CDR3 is TGTGCCAGCAGTGGACAGGGCAATGAGCAGTTCTTC.

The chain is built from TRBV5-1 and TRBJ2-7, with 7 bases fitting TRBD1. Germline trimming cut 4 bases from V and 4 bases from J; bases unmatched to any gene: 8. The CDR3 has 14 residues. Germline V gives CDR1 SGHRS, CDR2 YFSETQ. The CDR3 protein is CASSTGTVSYEQYF. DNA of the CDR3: TGCGCCAGCAGCACCGGGACAGTCTCTTACGAGCAGTACTTC.

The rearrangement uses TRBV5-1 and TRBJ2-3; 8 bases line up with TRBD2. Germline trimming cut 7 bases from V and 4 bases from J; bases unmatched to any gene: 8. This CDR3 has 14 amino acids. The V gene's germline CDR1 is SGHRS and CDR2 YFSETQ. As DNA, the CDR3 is TGCGCCAGCGAGAGCGGGGGAGGGGCAGATACGCAGTATTTT. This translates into CASESGGGADTQYF.

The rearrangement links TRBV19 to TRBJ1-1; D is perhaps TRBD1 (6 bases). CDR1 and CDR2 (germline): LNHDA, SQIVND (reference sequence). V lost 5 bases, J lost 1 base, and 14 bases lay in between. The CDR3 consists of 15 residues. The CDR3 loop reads CASSFKGGANTEAFF. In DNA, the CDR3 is TGTGCCAGTAGTTTTAAAGGGGGTGCGAACACTGAAGCTTTCTTT.

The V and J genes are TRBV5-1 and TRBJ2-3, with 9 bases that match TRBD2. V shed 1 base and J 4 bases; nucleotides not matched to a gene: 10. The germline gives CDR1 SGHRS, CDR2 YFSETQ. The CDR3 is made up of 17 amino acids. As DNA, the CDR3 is TGCGCCAGCAGCTTGACGTCTAGCGGGACCGGGGCAGATACGCAGTATTTT. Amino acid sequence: CASSLTSSGTGADTQYF.

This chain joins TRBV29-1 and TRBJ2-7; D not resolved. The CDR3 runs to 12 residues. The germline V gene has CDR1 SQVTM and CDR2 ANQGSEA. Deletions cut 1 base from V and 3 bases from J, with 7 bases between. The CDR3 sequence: CSVEAGSYEQYF. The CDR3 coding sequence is TGCAGCGTTGAAGCAGGAAGCTACGAGCAGTACTTC.

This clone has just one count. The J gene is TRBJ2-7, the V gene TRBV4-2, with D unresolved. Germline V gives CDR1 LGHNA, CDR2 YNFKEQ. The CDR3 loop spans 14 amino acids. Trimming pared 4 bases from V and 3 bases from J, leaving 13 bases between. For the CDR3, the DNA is TGTGCCAGCAGCCTTCTAACTTCGAACTACGAGCAGTACTTC. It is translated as CASSLLTSNYEQYF.

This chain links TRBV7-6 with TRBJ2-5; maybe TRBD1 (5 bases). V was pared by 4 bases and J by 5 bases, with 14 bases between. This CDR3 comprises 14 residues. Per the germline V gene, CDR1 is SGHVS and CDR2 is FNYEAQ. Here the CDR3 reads CASSSDTGGETQYF. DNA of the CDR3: TGTGCCAGCAGCTCTGACACAGGTGGGGAGACCCAGTACTTC.

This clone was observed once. CDR3 loop: CASSFGLPVHEQYF. CDR3 bases: TGTGCCAGCAGTTTCGGACTCCCGGTCCACGAGCAGTACTTC. The V call is TRBV27, the J call TRBJ2-7, with D possibly TRBD2 on 5 matching bases. CDR3 length: 14 amino acids. CDR1 is MNHEY and CDR2 is SMNVEV in the germline V gene (reference sequence). Trimming took off 3 bases at V and 5 bases at J, with 14 bases between the two ends.

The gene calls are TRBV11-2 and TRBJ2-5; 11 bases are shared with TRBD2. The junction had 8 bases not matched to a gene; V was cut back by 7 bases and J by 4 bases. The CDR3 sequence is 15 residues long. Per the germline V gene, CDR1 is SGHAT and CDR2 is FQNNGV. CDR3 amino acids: CASTLSGRAGETQYF. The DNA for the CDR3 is TGTGCCAGCACCCTTAGCGGGAGGGCGGGAGAGACCCAGTACTTC.

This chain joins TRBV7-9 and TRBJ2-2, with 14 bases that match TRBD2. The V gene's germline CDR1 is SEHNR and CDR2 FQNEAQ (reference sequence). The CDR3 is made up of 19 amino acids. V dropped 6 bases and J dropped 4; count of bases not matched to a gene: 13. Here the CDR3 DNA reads TGTGCCAGCAGTAAAACCGGGACTAGCGGGAGAGGGAGCACCGGGGAGCTGTTTTTT. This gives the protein CASSKTGTSGRGSTGELFF.

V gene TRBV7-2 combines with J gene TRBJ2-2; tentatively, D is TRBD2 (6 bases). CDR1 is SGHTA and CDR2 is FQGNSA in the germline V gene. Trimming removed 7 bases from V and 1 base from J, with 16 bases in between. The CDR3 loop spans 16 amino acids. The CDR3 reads CASNPVGRGNTGELFF. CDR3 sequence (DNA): TGTGCCAGCAACCCCGTAGGGCGGGGGAACACCGGGGAGCTGTTTTTT.

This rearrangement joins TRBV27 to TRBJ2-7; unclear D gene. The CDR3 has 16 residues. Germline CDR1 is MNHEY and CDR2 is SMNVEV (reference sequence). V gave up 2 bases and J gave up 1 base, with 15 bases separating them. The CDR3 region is CASSLLRTTPSYEQYF. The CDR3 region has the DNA TGTGCCAGCAGTTTACTACGAACGACACCTTCCTACGAGCAGTACTTC.

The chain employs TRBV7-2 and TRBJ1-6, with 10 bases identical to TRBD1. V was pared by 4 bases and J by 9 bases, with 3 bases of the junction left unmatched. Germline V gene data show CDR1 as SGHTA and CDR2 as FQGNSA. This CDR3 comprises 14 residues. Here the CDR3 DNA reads TGTGCCAGCAGCTCCCGGGACAGGGGTTCACCCCTCCACTTT. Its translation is CASSSRDRGSPLHF.

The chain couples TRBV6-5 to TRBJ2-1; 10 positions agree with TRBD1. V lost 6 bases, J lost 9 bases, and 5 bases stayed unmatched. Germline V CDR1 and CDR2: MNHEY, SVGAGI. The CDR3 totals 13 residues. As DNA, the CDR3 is TGTGCCAGCAGACGGACAGGGGGTGGTGAGCAGTTCTTC. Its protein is CASRRTGGGEQFF.

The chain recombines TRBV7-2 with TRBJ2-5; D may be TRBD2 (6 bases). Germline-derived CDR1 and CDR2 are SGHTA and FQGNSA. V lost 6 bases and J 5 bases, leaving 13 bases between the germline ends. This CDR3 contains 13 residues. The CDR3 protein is CASRPSGLETQYF. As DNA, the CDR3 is TGTGCCAGCAGACCCAGCGGGTTGGAGACCCAGTACTTC.